Listed here are 25 T cell receptor beta chains from one sample, sequenced in a study of neurological immune-mediated disorders. TCRdb called the 5' RACE reads again in MiXCR, with one record for every CDR3 protein. The sample records more than 40,000 distinct CDR3 sequences, more than 12% being singletons. Sequencing was done on a sample of CD4+ T cells from blood. All receptors derive from a woman aged 60 to 75 with HTLV-1-associated myelopathy (HAM/TSP).

Many counts were recorded for this clonotype. The V call is TRBV20-1, the J call TRBJ2-7; either TRBD1 or TRBD2 may fit D (6 bases each). The CDR3 covers 16 residues. CDR1 is DFQATT and CDR2 is SNEGSKA in the germline V gene (reference sequence). V shed 6 bases and J shed 3 bases, with 24 bases lying between them. The CDR3 region has the DNA TGCAGTGCGACGGGGGCCGCTAACGTCGACCTCTACGAGCAGTACTTC. Protein: CSATGAANVDLYEQYF.

This clonotype has at least ten counts. The V call is TRBV7-6, the J call TRBJ2-1; TRBD1 matches 8 bases. V lost 5 bases to trimming and J lost 6 bases; unmatched junction nucleotides: 3. CDR1 and CDR2 from the germline V gene are SGHVS and FNYEAQ. There are 13 residues in the CDR3. CDR3 DNA: TGTGCCAGCAGCGGACAGGGAGGCAATGAGCAGTTCTTC. Amino acid sequence: CASSGQGGNEQFF.

This clonotype has at least ten counts. The chain couples TRBV5-1 to TRBJ2-2, with D maybe TRBD2 (6 bases). CDR1 is SGHRS and CDR2 is YFSETQ in the germline V gene. V lost 0 bases to trimming and J lost 7 bases, with 16 bases between them. CDR3 size: 16 residues. The CDR3 sequence: CASSLALANSGGELFF. The CDR3 DNA follows: TGCGCCAGCAGCTTGGCCCTAGCGAACTCGGGCGGGGAGCTGTTTTTT.

This clonotype was observed many times. This chain links TRBV20-1 with TRBJ2-3; 7 bases line up with TRBD2. The CDR3 totals 16 residues. J was trimmed by 2 bases and V by 4 bases; bases with no gene match: 12. Germline CDR1 DFQATT, CDR2 SNEGSKA (reference sequence). The CDR3 coding sequence is TGCAGTGCTACGAGGTGGAGCGGGGAGTTCACAGATACGCAGTATTTT. Protein: CSATRWSGEFTDTQYF.

This clonotype has at least ten counts. V is TRBV7-9 and J is TRBJ1-2; the match to TRBD1 covers 7 bases. V shed 0 bases and J 4 bases; nucleotides not matched to a gene: 2. The germline V gene has CDR1 SEHNR and CDR2 FQNEAQ (reference sequence). The CDR3 has 14 amino acids. The CDR3 DNA follows: TGTGCCAGCAGCTTAGCGGGGGACAGCTATGGCTACACCTTC. Its protein is CASSLAGDSYGYTF.

This clonotype was seen repeatedly, ten times or more. The rearrangement uses TRBV20-1 and TRBJ2-1, with a weak D call TRBD2 (5 bases). In germline, CDR1 is DFQATT, CDR2 SNEGSKA (reference sequence). The CDR3 consists of 16 residues. The ends were cut back, 6 bases at V and 0 bases at J, with 18 bases in the middle. The CDR3 DNA reads TGCAGTGCGCAACCACCCACGGGGAGCTCCTACAATGAGCAGTTCTTC. This sequence encodes CSAQPPTGSSYNEQFF.

This clonotype appeared many times. This chain's CDR3 is CASSLDGTGVTGANVLTF. In DNA form, the CDR3 reads TGTGCCAGCAGCTTAGACGGTACAGGGGTTACTGGGGCCAACGTCCTGACTTTC. This rearrangement joins TRBV7-6 to TRBJ2-6, with 7 bases that match TRBD1. This CDR3 region has 18 residues. The germline V gene encodes CDR1 SGHVS and CDR2 FNYEAQ. V gave up 1 base and J gave up 2 bases; unmatched junction bases: 8.

This clonotype has a count of ten or more. V is TRBV12-3 or TRBV12-4 and J is TRBJ2-7; D tentatively fits TRBD1 or TRBD2 (5 bases each). The CDR3 extends over 16 amino acids. V gave up 1 base and J gave up 2 bases, with 15 bases separating them. The DNA of the CDR3 is TGTGCCAGCAGTTTAGTAATGTGGGGGTCGGCCTACGAGCAGTACTTC. As protein: CASSLVMWGSAYEQYF.

At least ten counts were recorded for this clonotype. The chain combines TRBV5-1 with TRBJ1-1, with D maybe TRBD1 (6 bases). The CDR3 totals 14 residues. Germline V CDR1 and CDR2: SGHRS, YFSETQ. V gave up 2 bases and J gave up 1 base, with 9 bases separating them. The CDR3 loop reads CASSLARGNTEAFF. The CDR3 coding sequence is TGCGCCAGCAGCTTAGCCAGGGGGAACACTGAAGCTTTCTTT.

In this sample, this clonotype turned up many times. V gene TRBV7-2 combines with J gene TRBJ2-3; 9 bases are a match to TRBD1. Germline values: CDR1 SGHTA, CDR2 FQGNSA. The V and J ends lost 5 bases and 8 bases, in that order; junction bases with no gene match: 8. The CDR3 covers 14 residues. The CDR3 nucleotides are TGTGCCAGCAGCCCCGCCGGGACAGGGATTACGCAGTATTTT. Its protein product is CASSPAGTGITQYF.

This clonotype occurred many times. The genes are TRBV20-1 and TRBJ2-1; D not certain. Looked up from germline, CDR1 is DFQATT and CDR2 is SNEGSKA (reference sequence). The CDR3 has 14 amino acids. Deletions cut 3 bases from V and 2 bases from J, with 11 bases between. As DNA, the CDR3 is TGCAGTGCTAGGGATGCGCGGACCTACAATGAGCAGTTCTTC. Translation gives CSARDARTYNEQFF.

This clonotype was found many times. The V and J genes are TRBV5-1 and TRBJ2-1; D assignment may be TRBD1 or TRBD2 (6 bases each). V lost 2 bases and J lost 4, with 16 bases in between. Germline CDR1 is SGHRS and CDR2 is YFSETQ. This CDR3 spans 16 amino acids. CDR3 sequence reads: CASSFTGGLTYNEQFF. In DNA form, the CDR3 reads TGCGCCAGCAGCTTCACCGGGGGCCTGACATACAATGAGCAGTTCTTC.

In its sample, this clonotype was seen many times. The chain carries TRBV10-3 and TRBJ2-2; 9 nucleotides align to TRBD2. Trimming cost V 4 bases and J 3 bases; bases outside gene matches: 3. The CDR3 contains 15 residues. Germline V gene data show CDR1 as ENHRY and CDR2 as SYGVKD. The DNA of the CDR3 is TGTGCCATCAGTGGACTAGCGGTCGACACCGGGGAGCTGTTTTTT. Its protein is CAISGLAVDTGELFF.

This clonotype showed up many times. The chain links TRBV20-1 to TRBJ2-2; 7 bases are a match to TRBD2. The CDR3 extends over 12 amino acids. CDR1 is DFQATT, CDR2 SNEGSKA, per germline (reference sequence). The CDR3 is CSGLGNTGELFF. CDR3 sequence (DNA): TGCAGCGGACTAGGAAACACCGGGGAGCTGTTTTTT.

At least ten counts were recorded for this clonotype. V gene TRBV12-3 or TRBV12-4 combines with J gene TRBJ2-7; 7 nucleotides align to TRBD1. The CDR3 runs to 13 residues. V trimming: 1 base; J trimming: 6 bases; junction bases outside the gene matches: 3. This CDR3 is CASSLVTGAEQYF. The CDR3 bases are TGTGCCAGCAGTTTAGTTACAGGGGCCGAGCAGTACTTC.

This clonotype was seen more than once but under ten times. The genes are TRBV2 and TRBJ2-3; D might be TRBD2 (6 bases). Looked up from germline, CDR1 is SNHLY and CDR2 is FYNNEI. This CDR3 region has 14 residues. The V and J ends lost 5 bases and 0 bases respectively, with 9 bases between them. The CDR3 sequence is CASSWGLSTDTQYF. CDR3 DNA: TGTGCCAGCAGTTGGGGACTGAGCACAGATACGCAGTATTTT.

This clonotype has ten or more counts. CDR3 residues: CASSPGQGAHEQYF. DNA of the CDR3: TGCGCCAGTTCCCCGGGACAGGGGGCGCACGAGCAGTACTTC. The V and J genes are TRBV5-1 and TRBJ2-7, with TRBD1 identical over 12 bases. CDR1 is SGHRS and CDR2 is YFSETQ in the germline V gene. J gave up 5 bases and V 8 bases, and 8 bases lay outside the gene matches. This CDR3 has 14 amino acids.

This clonotype was observed many times. The chain has TRBV7-2 and TRBJ1-2, with D hard to call. V was clipped by 5 bases and J by 4 bases, with 11 bases between them. The germline gives CDR1 SGHTA, CDR2 FQGNSA. The CDR3 extends over 13 amino acids. Here the CDR3 DNA reads TGTGCCAGCAGCCAGTTGGACGCCTATGGCTACACCTTC. Translated, it gives CASSQLDAYGYTF.

This clonotype was observed a handful of times. This chain connects TRBV19 to TRBJ2-2; D gene uncertain. CDR1 and CDR2 from the germline V gene are LNHDA and SQIVND (reference sequence). Trimming pared 3 bases from V and 6 bases from J, leaving 11 bases between. This CDR3 is built from 14 residues. CDR3 bases: TGTGCCAGTAGTATGAGGAAGCAAGCCGGGGAGCTGTTTTTT. This encodes CASSMRKQAGELFF.

This clonotype occurred many times. The V gene is TRBV5-1, the J gene TRBJ2-2; D might be TRBD1 or TRBD2, each matching 6 bases. The CDR3 is 16 amino acids. Trimming took 0 bases from V and 6 from J, leaving 15 bases between them. The germline gives CDR1 SGHRS, CDR2 YFSETQ. CDR3 nucleotide sequence: TGCGCCAGCAGCTTGGTGTCAGGGGAGGTCCCCGGGGAGCTGTTTTTT. This encodes CASSLVSGEVPGELFF.

In its sample, this clonotype was seen many times. The chain joins TRBV11-2 to TRBJ1-2; possible D gene TRBD1, 5 bases. CDR1 and CDR2 (germline): SGHAT, FQNNGV. This CDR3 contains 13 residues. V was clipped by 5 bases and J by 6 bases, with 13 bases between them. The CDR3 reads CASSLAGSNGYTF. CDR3 sequence (DNA): TGTGCCAGCAGCCTCGCAGGGTCGAATGGCTACACCTTC.

This clonotype was seen repeatedly, ten times or more. The chain joins TRBV6-5 to TRBJ2-6; D is undetermined. Germline V gene lookup returns CDR1 MNHEY and CDR2 SVGAGI. V was trimmed by 6 bases and J by 1 base, leaving 10 bases between them. This CDR3 has 15 residues. The CDR3 bases are TGTGCCAGCAGCACCCTCCGGTCTGGGGCCAACGTCCTGACTTTC. It translates to CASSTLRSGANVLTF.

In its sample, this clonotype was seen many times. The rearrangement uses TRBV6-6 and TRBJ1-2; TRBD1 aligns across 7 bases. V lost 6 bases and J lost 4; bases outside the gene matches: 11. CDR1 is MNHNY and CDR2 is SVGAGI in the germline V gene (reference sequence). The CDR3 is 15 amino acids. The DNA for the CDR3 is TGTGCCAGCAGCCTTCCCCGGGACAGCCCCTATGGCTACACCTTC. Its translation: CASSLPRDSPYGYTF.

Concerning this clonotype itself: One end of the junction is discordant with germline, which a read error may explain. The V call is TRBV18, the J call TRBJ2-2; 7 bases are a match to TRBD1. The germline V gene has CDR1 KGHSH and CDR2 LQKENI. The length of the CDR3 is 15 residues. For the CDR3, the DNA is TGTGCCAGCTCACCAATACAGGGGTACACCTGGGAGCTGTTTTTT. Translating it yields CASSPIQGYTWELFF.

This clonotype was counted many times. The chain employs TRBV20-1 and TRBJ2-3, with 10 bases matching TRBD1. With V trimmed by 6 bases and J by 0 bases, 6 bases remained unmatched. The CDR3 totals 15 residues. Germline V gene lookup returns CDR1 DFQATT and CDR2 SNEGSKA (reference sequence). CDR3 sequence: CSAPTGGHSTDTQYF. In DNA, the CDR3 is TGCAGTGCGCCGACAGGGGGCCATAGCACAGATACGCAGTATTTT.